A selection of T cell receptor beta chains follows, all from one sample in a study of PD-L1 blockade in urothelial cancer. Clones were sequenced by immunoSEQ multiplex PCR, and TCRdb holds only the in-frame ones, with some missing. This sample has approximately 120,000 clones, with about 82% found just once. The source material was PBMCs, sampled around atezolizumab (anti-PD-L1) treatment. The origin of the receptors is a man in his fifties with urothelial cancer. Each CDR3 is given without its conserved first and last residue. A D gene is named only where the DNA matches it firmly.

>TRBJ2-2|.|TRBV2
ASRWGVGELF
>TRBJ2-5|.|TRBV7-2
ASSFEAQETQY
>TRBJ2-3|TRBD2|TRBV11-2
ASSLEGGPSTDTQY
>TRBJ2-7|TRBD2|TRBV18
ASSPGTTAYEQY
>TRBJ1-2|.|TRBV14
ASSQQGFGYT
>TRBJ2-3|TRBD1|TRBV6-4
ASSQDRVGADTQY
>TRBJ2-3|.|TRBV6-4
ASSVGGVGTDTQY
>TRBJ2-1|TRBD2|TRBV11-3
ASSLRLAAYNEQF
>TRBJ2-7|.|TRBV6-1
ASSETSYYEQY
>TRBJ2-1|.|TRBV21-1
ASSKELPQGKVNEQF
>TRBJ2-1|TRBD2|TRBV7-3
ASSLTSGPANEQF
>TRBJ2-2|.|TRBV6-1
ASRRETGELF
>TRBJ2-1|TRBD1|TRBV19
ASTETTGVGQF
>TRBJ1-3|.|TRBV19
ASSIVQPLSGNTIY
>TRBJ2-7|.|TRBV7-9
ASTWDNSYEQY
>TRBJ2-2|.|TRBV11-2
ASSFSGNTGELF
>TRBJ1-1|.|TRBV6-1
ASTQPSRFGTEAF
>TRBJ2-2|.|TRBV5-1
ASSLALVELF
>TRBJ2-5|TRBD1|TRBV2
ASSLDRAAGETQY
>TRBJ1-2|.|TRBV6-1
ASRTAGVTYGYT
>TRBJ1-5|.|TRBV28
ASTLQGHRNQPQH
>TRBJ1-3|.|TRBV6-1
ASSEEDWVRGNTIY
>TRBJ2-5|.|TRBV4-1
ASSQDVRSGETQY
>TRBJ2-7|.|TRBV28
ASSFLRAGAYEQY
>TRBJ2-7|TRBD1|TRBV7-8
ASSLGDRREEQY
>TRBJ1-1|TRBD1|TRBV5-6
ASSFLGQGTNTEAF
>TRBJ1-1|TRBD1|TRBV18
ASSPGQGTEAF
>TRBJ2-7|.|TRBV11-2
ASSPRGYEQY
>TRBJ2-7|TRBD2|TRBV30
AWSDQRDPREQY
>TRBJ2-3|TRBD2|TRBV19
ASSIDPSGRADTQY
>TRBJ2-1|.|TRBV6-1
ASSEGSSSYNEQF
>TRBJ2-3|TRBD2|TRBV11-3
ASSLGSGSGTDTQY
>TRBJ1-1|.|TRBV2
ASSEGRGTEAF
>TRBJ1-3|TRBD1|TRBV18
ASSKGQSSGNTIY
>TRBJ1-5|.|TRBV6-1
ASSEYGEGGQPQH
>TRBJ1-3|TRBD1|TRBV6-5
ATRRQGNGNTIY
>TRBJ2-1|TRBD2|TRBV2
ASSGLAGGTQF
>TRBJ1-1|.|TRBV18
ASSPPYMNTEAF
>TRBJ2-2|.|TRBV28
ASSDSSGGELF
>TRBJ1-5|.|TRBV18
ASSPGQGSQPQH
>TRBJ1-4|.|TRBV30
AWSPKRQAQYEKLF
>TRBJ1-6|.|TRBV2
ASSAPGPNSPLH